The clone carrying this T cell receptor (beta chain) was picked up a small number of times. Study processing details: By means of reference gene primer amplification, nucleated cell counts were estimated. The data were produced by immunoSEQ multiplex PCR, yet TCRdb's version contains in-frame clones alone and is incomplete. V and J calls and clone size are those listed in that table; D and trimming were worked out from the DNA. The repertoire includes 120,000 or so clones, over 70% of them detected once, and about 2.3% sits in the top ten. The CDR3 covers 16 residues. These data are taken from a study of blood T cell repertoires in COVID-19. Study context: There were acute and convalescent COVID-19 samples, and they came from the United States, Italy and Spain. T cells, B-cell-depleted T cells, or PBMCs provided the cDNA or gDNA that served as material.

The chain carries TRBV21-1 and TRBJ2-7; the tabulated D call, TRBD1, remains unverified against the DNA. TRBV21-1 is a pseudogene locus. Source material: peripheral blood. The sequence was collected from a man between 65 and 79 years old with acute or convalescent COVID-19. In DNA form, the CDR3 reads TGTGCCAGCAGCAAAGCGCCCGGGACAGTCTCCTACGAGCAGTACTTC. This gives the protein CASSKAPGTVSYEQYF.